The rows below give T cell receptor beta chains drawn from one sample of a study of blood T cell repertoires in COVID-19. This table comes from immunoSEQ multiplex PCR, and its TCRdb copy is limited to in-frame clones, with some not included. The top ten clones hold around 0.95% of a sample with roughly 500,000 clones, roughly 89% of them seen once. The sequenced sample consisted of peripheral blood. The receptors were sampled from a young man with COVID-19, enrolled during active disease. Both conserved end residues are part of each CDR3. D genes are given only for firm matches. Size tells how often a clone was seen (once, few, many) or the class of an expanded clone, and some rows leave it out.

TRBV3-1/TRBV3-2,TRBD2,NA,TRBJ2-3,CASRLAGEGTDTQYF,TGTGCCAGCAGACTAGCGGGAGAAGGCACAGATACGCAGTATTTT
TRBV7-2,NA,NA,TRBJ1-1,CASSLQINTEAFF,TGTGCCAGCAGCCTACAGATTAACACTGAAGCTTTCTTT
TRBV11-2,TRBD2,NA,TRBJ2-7,CASSTRGAGDPYEQYF,TGTGCCAGCAGCACTAGAGGGGCGGGGGACCCCTACGAGCAGTACTTC
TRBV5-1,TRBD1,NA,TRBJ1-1,CASSRGTGGANTEAFF,TGCGCCAGCAGCCGCGGGACAGGGGGCGCGAACACTGAAGCTTTCTTT
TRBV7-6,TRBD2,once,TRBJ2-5,CASSLLAGGAYETQYF,TGTGCCAGCAGCTTGTTAGCGGGAGGAGCGTATGAGACCCAGTACTTC
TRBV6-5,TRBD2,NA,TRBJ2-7,CASRAGGGEQYF,TGTGCCAGCCGAGCGGGAGGGGGCGAGCAGTACTTC
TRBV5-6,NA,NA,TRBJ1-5,CASSFSVNQPQHF,TGTGCCAGCAGCTTCTCGGTAAATCAGCCCCAGCATTTT
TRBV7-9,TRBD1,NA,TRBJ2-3,CASSLRGQGMADTQYF,TGTGCCAGCAGCTTACGGGGACAGGGGATGGCAGATACGCAGTATTTT
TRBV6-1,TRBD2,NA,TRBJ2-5,CASSEGTRRETQYF,TGTGCCAGCAGTGAAGGGACTAGAAGAGAGACCCAGTACTTC
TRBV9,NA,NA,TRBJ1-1,CASSALGHLNTEAFF,TGTGCCAGCAGCGCCTTGGGACACCTGAACACTGAAGCTTTCTTT
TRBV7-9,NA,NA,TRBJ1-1,CASSLVEAFF,TGTGCCAGCAGCTTAGTAGAGGCTTTCTTT
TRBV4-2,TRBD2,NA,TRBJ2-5,CATAGGARETQYF,TGTGCCACCGCGGGGGGCGCCCGGGAGACCCAGTACTTC
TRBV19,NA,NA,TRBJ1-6,CASTPRGGNNSPLHF,TGTGCCAGTACTCCGAGAGGGGGTAATAATTCACCCCTCCACTTT
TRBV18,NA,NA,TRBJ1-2,CASLPDRNNYGYTF,TGTGCCAGCTTACCTGACAGAAATAACTATGGCTACACCTTC
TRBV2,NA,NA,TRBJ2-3,CASSVAWSGTDTQYF,TGTGCCAGCAGTGTAGCTTGGAGCGGCACAGATACGCAGTATTTT
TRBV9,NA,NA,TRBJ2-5,CASSLDSYQETQYF,TGTGCCAGCAGCCTGGACAGTTACCAAGAGACCCAGTACTTC
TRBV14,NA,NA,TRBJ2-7,CASSQGSSYEQYF,TGTGCCAGCAGCCAAGGGAGCTCCTACGAGCAGTACTTC
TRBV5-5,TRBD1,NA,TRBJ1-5,CASSLAGTGQPQHF,TGTGCCAGCAGCTTGGCCGGGACAGGTCAGCCCCAGCATTTT
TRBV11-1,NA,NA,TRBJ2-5,CASSQYQETQYF,TGTGCCAGCAGCCAGTACCAAGAGACCCAGTACTTC
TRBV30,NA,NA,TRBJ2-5,CAWSVSQTIQETQYF,TGTGCCTGGAGTGTAAGCCAGACAATCCAAGAGACCCAGTACTTC
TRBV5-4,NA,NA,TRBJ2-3,CASSLEVSSTDTQYF,TGTGCCAGCAGCTTGGAGGTTAGCAGCACAGATACGCAGTATTTT
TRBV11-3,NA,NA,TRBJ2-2,CASSLDYGELFF,TGTGCCAGCAGCTTGGACTATGGGGAGCTGTTTTTT
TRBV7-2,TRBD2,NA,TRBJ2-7,CASSFTSGSYEQYF,TGTGCCAGCAGCTTTACTAGCGGCTCCTACGAGCAGTACTTC
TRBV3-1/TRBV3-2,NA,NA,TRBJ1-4,CASSQAWGENEKLFF,TGTGCCAGCAGCCAAGCTTGGGGGGAGAATGAAAAACTGTTTTTT
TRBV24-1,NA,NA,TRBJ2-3,CATRGSAGSTDTQYF,TGTGCCACCAGGGGATCCGCGGGGAGCACAGATACGCAGTATTTT
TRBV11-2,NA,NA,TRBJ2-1,CASSLEGAGSYNEQFF,TGTGCCAGCAGCTTAGAGGGTGCGGGGAGTTACAATGAGCAGTTCTTC
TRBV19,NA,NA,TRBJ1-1,CASRGDSLNTEAFF,TGTGCCAGCCGCGGTGACAGCTTGAACACTGAAGCTTTCTTT
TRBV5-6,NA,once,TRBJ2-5,CASSPPTSTETQYF,TGTGCCAGCAGCCCTCCCACGAGCACAGAGACCCAGTACTTC
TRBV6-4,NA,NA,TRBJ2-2,CASTIDSPEDTGELFF,TGTGCCAGCACCATCGACTCTCCCGAGGACACCGGGGAGCTGTTTTTT
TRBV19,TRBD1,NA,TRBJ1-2,CASSADRWAYGYTF,TGTGCCAGTAGTGCGGACAGGTGGGCCTATGGCTACACCTTC
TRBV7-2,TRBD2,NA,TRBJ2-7,CASSRVGLAGVEQYF,TGTGCCAGCAGCAGGGTGGGACTAGCGGGAGTAGAGCAGTACTTC
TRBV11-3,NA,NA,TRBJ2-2,CASSLFQGFTGELFF,TGTGCCAGCAGCTTATTTCAGGGATTCACCGGGGAGCTGTTTTTT
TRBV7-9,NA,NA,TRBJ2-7,CASSFNAVTYEQYF,TGTGCCAGCAGCTTTAACGCAGTTACCTACGAGCAGTACTTC
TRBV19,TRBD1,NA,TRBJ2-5,CASSMGQWETQYF,TGTGCCAGTAGTATGGGACAGTGGGAGACCCAGTACTTC
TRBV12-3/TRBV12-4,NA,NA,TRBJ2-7,CASSFSHEQYF,TGTGCCAGCAGTTTCAGTCACGAGCAGTACTTC
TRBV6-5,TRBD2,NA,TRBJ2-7,CASSGPGLAAYEQYF,TGTGCCAGCAGCGGGCCGGGACTAGCCGCCTACGAGCAGTACTTC
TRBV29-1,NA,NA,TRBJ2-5,CSARPRGETQYF,TGCAGCGCTAGACCTAGAGGCGAGACCCAGTACTTC
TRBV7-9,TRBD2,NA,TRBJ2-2,CASSSPGLAATGELFF,TGTGCCAGCAGCTCGCCGGGACTAGCTGCCACCGGGGAGCTGTTTTTT
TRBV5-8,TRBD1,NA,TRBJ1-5,CASSLGQNNQPQHF,TGTGCCAGCAGTTTGGGACAGAACAATCAGCCCCAGCATTTT
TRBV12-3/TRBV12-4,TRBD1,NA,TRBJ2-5,CASRQGAVETQYF,TGTGCCAGCAGACAGGGGGCTGTAGAGACCCAGTACTTC
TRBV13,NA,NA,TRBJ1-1,CASSFERVRNEAFF,TGTGCCAGCAGCTTTGAGAGGGTTCGAAATGAAGCTTTCTTT
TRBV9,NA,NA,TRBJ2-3,CASSTRHGGDTQYF,TGTGCCAGCAGCACCCGACACGGGGGAGATACGCAGTATTTT
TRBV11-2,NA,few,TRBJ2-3,CASRRGTDTQYF,TGTGCCAGCAGGAGAGGCACAGATACGCAGTATTTT
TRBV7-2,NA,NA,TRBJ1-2,CASSFFREDYGYTF,TGTGCCAGCAGCTTTTTCAGGGAGGACTATGGCTACACCTTC
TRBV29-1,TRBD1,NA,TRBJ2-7,CSVEGTGGYEQYF,TGCAGCGTTGAAGGGACAGGGGGCTACGAGCAGTACTTC
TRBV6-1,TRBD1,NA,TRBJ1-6,CASSEAGTGNSPLHF,TGTGCCAGCAGTGAAGCCGGGACAGGGAATTCACCCCTCCACTTT
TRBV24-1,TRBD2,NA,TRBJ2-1,CATSDKSGRRYNEQFF,TGTGCCACCAGTGATAAGAGCGGGAGGAGGTACAATGAGCAGTTCTTC
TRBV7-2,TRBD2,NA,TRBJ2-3,CASRKRGRGRVTDTQYF,TGTGCCAGCAGAAAACGGGGTCGCGGGAGGGTCACAGATACGCAGTATTTT
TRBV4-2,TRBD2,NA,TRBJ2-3,CASSQDRDYTDTQYF,TGTGCCAGCAGCCAAGATCGGGACTACACAGATACGCAGTATTTT
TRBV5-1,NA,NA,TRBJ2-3,CASSLGRPDDTQYF,TGCGCCAGCAGCTTGGGGCGGCCTGATGATACGCAGTATTTT
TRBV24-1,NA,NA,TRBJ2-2,CATSDGGFTGELFF,TGTGCCACCAGTGATGGGGGCTTCACCGGGGAGCTGTTTTTT
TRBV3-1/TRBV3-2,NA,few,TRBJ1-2,CASSPRDDYGYTF,TGTGCCAGCAGCCCGCGGGACGACTATGGCTACACCTTC
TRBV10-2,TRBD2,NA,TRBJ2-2,CASSPLAENTGELFF,TGCGCCAGCAGCCCACTAGCGGAAAACACCGGGGAGCTGTTTTTT